The TCR beta chain under discussion was sequenced for a study of T cells in Graves' hyperthyroidism and ophthalmopathy. V gave up 6 bases and J gave up 9 bases, with 8 bases separating them. The CDR3 is 11 residues long. CDR1 MDHEN and CDR2 SYDVKM come from the germline V gene. Patients between 18 and 65 years old had hyperthyroidism, newly diagnosed and lasting under 2 months. 10 ml fresh peripheral blood yielded the PBMCs. This clonotype has a handful of counts. Template material for amplifying TCR beta CDR3 regions consisted of RNA transcripts. Researchers ran a first-round RT-PCR on the TCR CDR3 using the HTBI primer set. A single record per CDR3 protein comes from TCRdb applying MiXCR to the multiplex PCR reads. The data hold hundreds of thousands of distinct CDR3 sequences, with less than 15% observed a single time.

Sequences were obtained from blood. This receptor was taken from a woman under 30 with Graves' hyperthyroidism. V usage is TRBV28 and J usage is TRBJ2-2; D is unclear. The CDR3, as DNA: TGTGCCAGCAGCTCGACTCGGGAGCTGTTTTTT. Its protein product is CASSSTRELFF.